The 2 T cell receptor beta chains listed next were all sequenced from one sample in a study of blood T cells in healthy people across ages. Next came a second PCR, run for about 7 to 12 cycles, which used a sample-barcoded 5' primer along with a J-beta primer mix. TCRdb called the 5' RACE reads again in MiXCR, with one record for every CDR3 protein. This table holds around 1,000,000 distinct CDR3 sequences, roughly two fifths found once. The sequenced material came from blood. These receptors came from a man between 18 and 29 years old in good health.

This clonotype was detected a few times. The V call is TRBV12-3 or TRBV12-4, the J call TRBJ2-1; 7 bases match TRBD1. The CDR3 sequence is 15 residues long. After removal of 10 bases from V and 4 bases from J, the junction contained 13 bases not matched to a gene. This chain's CDR3 is CATLDGTESYNEQFF. CDR3 nucleotide sequence: TGTGCCACCTTAGATGGGACAGAGAGTTACAATGAGCAGTTCTTC.

Only a few counts were recorded for this clonotype. DNA for the CDR3: TGTGCCATCAGTGAAGAGGGTAATAATTCACCCCTCCACTTT. The encoded protein is CAISEEGNNSPLHF. The V call is TRBV10-3, the J call TRBJ1-6; D uncertain. The CDR3 has 14 residues. CDR1 ENHRY and CDR2 SYGVKD come from the germline V gene. Deletions cut 3 bases from V and 5 bases from J, with 8 bases between.